The sequence of this TCR beta chain was determined in a study of blood T cell repertoires in COVID-19. Study-level information: COVID-19 samples, acute and convalescent, were from the United States, Italy and Spain. T cells, B-cell-depleted T cells, or PBMCs provided the cDNA or gDNA that served as material.

CDR1 and CDR2 from the germline V gene are KGHDR and SFDVKD. V lost 7 bases to trimming and J lost 9 bases, with 15 bases between them. The CDR3 is 13 amino acids. How the authors handled the data: How many nucleated cells were present was estimated from reference gene primer amplification. Here immunoSEQ multiplex PCR was the method, and the copy in TCRdb shows in-frame clones only, minus some. V and J calls and clone size are copied from that table; D and trimming were computed from the DNA. The table lists 90,000 to 150,000 clones, about 85% of them singletons. This sequence was found in an older man with acute or convalescent COVID-19. V usage is TRBV24-1 and J usage is TRBJ1-5; D is possibly TRBD1 (6 bases). Sequencing was done on a sample of peripheral blood. The CDR3 DNA sequence: TGTGCCACCAGCGGCCGGGGGGCAGGGCCCCAGCATTTT. Translation gives CATSGRGAGPQHF.